The 2 T cell receptor beta chains reported below all come from one sample, sequenced in a study of blood T cell repertoires in COVID-19. The table came from immunoSEQ multiplex PCR; TCRdb's copy has only in-frame clones and leaves some out. The sample contains around 300,000 clones, 89% of which appear only once. Material for sequencing was peripheral blood. These receptors all come from a man aged 45-60 years with acute or convalescent COVID-19.

The CDR3: CASSQGDGPYEQYF. The DNA for the CDR3 is TGTGCCAGCAGTCAGGGGGACGGACCCTACGAGCAGTACTTC. The chain couples TRBV3-1 (or the pseudogene TRBV3-2) to TRBJ2-7; TRBD1 matches at 7 bases. Germline V gene sequence: CDR1 LGHDT, CDR2 YNNKEL (reference sequence). Germline trimming cut 6 bases from V and 2 bases from J; bases unmatched to any gene: 7. There are 14 residues in the CDR3.

The chain has TRBV5-1 and TRBJ2-7; 12 nucleotides match TRBD2. CDR1 is SGHRS, CDR2 YFSETQ, per germline. V dropped 4 bases and J dropped 6; count of bases not matched to a gene: 5. This CDR3 is built from 14 residues. CDR3 loop: CASSIASGGAEQYF. DNA for the CDR3: TGCGCCAGCAGCATTGCTAGCGGGGGGGCCGAGCAGTACTTC.